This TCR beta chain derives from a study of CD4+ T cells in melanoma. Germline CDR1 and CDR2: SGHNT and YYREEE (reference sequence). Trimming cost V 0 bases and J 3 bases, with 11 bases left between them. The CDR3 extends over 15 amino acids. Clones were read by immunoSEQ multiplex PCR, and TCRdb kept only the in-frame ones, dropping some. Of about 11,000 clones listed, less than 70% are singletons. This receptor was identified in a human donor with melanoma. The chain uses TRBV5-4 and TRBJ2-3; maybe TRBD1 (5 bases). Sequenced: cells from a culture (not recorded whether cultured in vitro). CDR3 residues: CASSLGGPGTDTQYF. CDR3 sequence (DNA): TGTGCCAGCAGCTTGGGGGGCCCCGGGACAGATACGCAGTATTTT.